The 6 T cell receptor beta chains presented below share a single source sample, sequenced in a study of blood T cell repertoires in COVID-19. Sequencing was performed with immunoSEQ multiplex PCR; in TCRdb, only in-frame clones are kept and a portion is missing. Here the sample spans approximately 250,000 clones, approximately 89% being singletons. Sequenced sample: peripheral blood. All receptors derive from a woman aged 60-70 years who had recovered from COVID-19.

The chain has TRBV14 and TRBJ2-5; D might be TRBD2 (5 bases). Per germline, CDR1 SGHDN and CDR2 FVKESK. The V gene lost 1 base and the J gene lost 4 bases, with 10 bases spanning the gap. The length of the CDR3 is 14 residues. CDR3 amino acids: CASSQVDFSETQYF. Written as DNA, the CDR3 is TGTGCCAGCAGCCAAGTGGACTTTTCAGAGACCCAGTACTTC.

The V call is TRBV6-2 or TRBV6-3, the J call TRBJ2-2; 7 nucleotides line up with TRBD1. This CDR3 comprises 18 residues. In germline, CDR1 is MNHEY, CDR2 SVGEGT. V lost 0 bases, J lost 2 bases, and 9 bases stayed unmatched. The CDR3 region has the DNA TGTGCCAGCAGTTACTCGTTACGGCAGGGGGTAAACACCGGGGAGCTGTTTTTT. This codes for CASSYSLRQGVNTGELFF.

For this clone: Within the sample, other DNA sequences also encode this same CDR3. CDR3 residues: CSVVAGAPYEQYF. The CDR3, as DNA: TGCAGCGTGGTAGCGGGGGCCCCTTACGAGCAGTACTTC. V is TRBV29-1 and J is TRBJ2-7; 9 bases agree with TRBD2. Trimming took 6 bases from V and 4 from J; bases not matched to a gene: 7. Germline V lookup: CDR1 SQVTM, CDR2 ANQGSEA. The CDR3 length is 13 residues.

This rearrangement joins TRBV5-1 to TRBJ1-6, with 7 bases aligning to TRBD1. Germline CDR1 reads SGHRS; CDR2 reads YFSETQ. V dropped 4 bases and J dropped 9; count of bases not matched to a gene: 10. The CDR3 has 15 residues. The CDR3 reads CASSPGGTAFSPLHF. The CDR3 nucleotides read TGCGCCAGCAGCCCTGGAGGGACAGCCTTTTCACCCCTCCACTTT.

This clone was observed a handful of times. The V call is TRBV2, the J call TRBJ1-5; 10 bases line up with TRBD1. The CDR3 has 14 amino acids. Trimming removed 4 bases from V and 6 bases from J; junction bases left unmatched: 3. Germline V gene lookup returns CDR1 SNHLY and CDR2 FYNNEI. DNA of the CDR3: TGTGCCAGCAGTGGCGACAGGGGGCGTCAGCCCCAGCATTTT. It specifies CASSGDRGRQPQHF.

The chain employs TRBV6-6 and TRBJ2-5; D gene ambiguous. Between the trimmed V and J ends, which lost 4 bases and 5 bases, there was a span of 8 bases. The V gene's germline CDR1 is MNHNY and CDR2 SVGAGI (reference sequence). The CDR3 sequence is 12 residues long. The CDR3: CASSSSRETQYF. The CDR3, as DNA: TGTGCCAGCAGTTCAAGCCGTGAGACCCAGTACTTC.